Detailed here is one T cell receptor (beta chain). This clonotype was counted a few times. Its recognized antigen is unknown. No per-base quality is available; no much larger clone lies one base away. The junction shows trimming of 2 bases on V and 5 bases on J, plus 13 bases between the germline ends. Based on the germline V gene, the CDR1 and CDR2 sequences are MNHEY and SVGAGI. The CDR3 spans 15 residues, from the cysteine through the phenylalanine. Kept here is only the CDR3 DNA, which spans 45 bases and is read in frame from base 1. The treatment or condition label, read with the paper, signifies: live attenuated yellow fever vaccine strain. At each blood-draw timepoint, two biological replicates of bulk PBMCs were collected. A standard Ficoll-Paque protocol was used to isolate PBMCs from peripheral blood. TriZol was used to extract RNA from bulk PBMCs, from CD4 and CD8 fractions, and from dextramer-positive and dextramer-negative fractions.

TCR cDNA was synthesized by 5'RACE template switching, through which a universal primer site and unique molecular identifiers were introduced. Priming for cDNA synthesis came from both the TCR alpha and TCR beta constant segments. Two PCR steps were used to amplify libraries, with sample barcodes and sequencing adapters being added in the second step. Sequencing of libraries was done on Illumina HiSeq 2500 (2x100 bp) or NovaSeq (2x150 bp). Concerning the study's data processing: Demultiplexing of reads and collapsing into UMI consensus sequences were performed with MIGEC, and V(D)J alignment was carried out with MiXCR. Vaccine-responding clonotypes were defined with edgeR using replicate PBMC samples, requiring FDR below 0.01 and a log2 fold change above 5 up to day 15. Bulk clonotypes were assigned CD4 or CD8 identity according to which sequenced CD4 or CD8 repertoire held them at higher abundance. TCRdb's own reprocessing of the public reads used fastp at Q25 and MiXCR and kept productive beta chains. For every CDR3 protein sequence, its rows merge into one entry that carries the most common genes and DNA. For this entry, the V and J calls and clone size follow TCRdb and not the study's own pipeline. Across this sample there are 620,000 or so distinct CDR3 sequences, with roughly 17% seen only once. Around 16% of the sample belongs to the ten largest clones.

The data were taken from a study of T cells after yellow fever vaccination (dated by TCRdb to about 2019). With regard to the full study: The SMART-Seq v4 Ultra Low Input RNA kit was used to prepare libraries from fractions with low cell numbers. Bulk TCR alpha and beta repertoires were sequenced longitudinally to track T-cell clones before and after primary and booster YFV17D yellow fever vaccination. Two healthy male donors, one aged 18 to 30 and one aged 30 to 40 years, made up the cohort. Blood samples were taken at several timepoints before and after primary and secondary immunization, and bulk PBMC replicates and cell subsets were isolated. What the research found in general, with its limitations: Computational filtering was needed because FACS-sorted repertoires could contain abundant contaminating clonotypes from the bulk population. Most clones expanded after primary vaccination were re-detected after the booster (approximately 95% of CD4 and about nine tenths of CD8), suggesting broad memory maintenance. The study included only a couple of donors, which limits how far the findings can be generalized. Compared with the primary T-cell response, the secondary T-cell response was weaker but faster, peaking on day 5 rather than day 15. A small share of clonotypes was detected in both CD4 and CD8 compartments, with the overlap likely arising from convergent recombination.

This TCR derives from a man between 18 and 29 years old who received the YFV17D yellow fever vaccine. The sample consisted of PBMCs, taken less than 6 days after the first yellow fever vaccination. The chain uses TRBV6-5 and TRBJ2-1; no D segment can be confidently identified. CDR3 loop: CASSYGRSVNNEQFF. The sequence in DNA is TGTGCCAGCAGTTACGGCAGATCTGTTAACAATGAGCAGTTCTTC.